This is a list of T cell receptor beta chains from one sample in a study of post-analysis software for immune sequencing data. Using its own MiXCR run on the PCR reads, TCRdb lists one record per CDR3 protein. The table has some 890,000 distinct CDR3 sequences, approximately 57% seen once; the top ten hold approximately 4.2%. The sample was blood. These receptors originate from a girl aged 5-17 years with multiple sclerosis. CDR3s include the opening cysteine and the closing phenylalanine or tryptophan. Fields, in order: D gene, J gene, clone size, V gene, CDR3 DNA, CDR3 protein. D genes are given only for firm matches. Only some rows state a clone size, as once, few, many or a class for expanded clones.

d_gene: -; j_gene: TRBJ2-5; abundance: few; v_gene: TRBV20-1; CDR3nt: TGCAGTGCTAGAGTACAGGGAGGAGAGACCCAGTACTTC; CDR3aa: CSARVQGGETQYF
d_gene: -; j_gene: TRBJ2-7; abundance: few; v_gene: TRBV12-3/TRBV12-4; CDR3nt: TGTGCCAGCAGTCCGGAGTATCCCCACGAGCAGTACTTC; CDR3aa: CASSPEYPHEQYF
d_gene: -; j_gene: TRBJ2-1; abundance: few; v_gene: TRBV29-1; CDR3nt: TGCAGCGCCTTTGCGGGTAATGAGCAGTTCTTC; CDR3aa: CSAFAGNEQFF
d_gene: TRBD1; j_gene: TRBJ2-3; abundance: many; v_gene: TRBV20-1; CDR3nt: TGCAGTGCTGGGGGGGGACAGGGAAGCACAGATACGCAGTATTTT; CDR3aa: CSAGGGQGSTDTQYF
d_gene: -; j_gene: TRBJ1-1; abundance: -; v_gene: TRBV12-3/TRBV12-4; CDR3nt: TGTGCCAGCAGTTCCTTGGGCCATGGGGAAGCTTTCTTT; CDR3aa: CASSSLGHGEAFF
d_gene: -; j_gene: TRBJ2-3; abundance: -; v_gene: TRBV7-3; CDR3nt: TGTGCCAGTAGCGGACCTACAGATACGCAGTATTTT; CDR3aa: CASSGPTDTQYF
d_gene: TRBD1; j_gene: TRBJ1-2; abundance: few; v_gene: TRBV5-1; CDR3nt: TGCGCCAGCAGTCCCACAGGGGAATTCTATGGCTACACCTTC; CDR3aa: CASSPTGEFYGYTF
d_gene: -; j_gene: TRBJ2-3; abundance: -; v_gene: TRBV5-6; CDR3nt: TGTGCCAGCAGCTTCCCATCTCCTAGCACAGATACGCAGTATTTT; CDR3aa: CASSFPSPSTDTQYF
d_gene: TRBD1; j_gene: TRBJ1-2; abundance: -; v_gene: TRBV29-1; CDR3nt: TGCAGCGTTTTAAGGACAGGGATGGACTATGGCTACACCTTC; CDR3aa: CSVLRTGMDYGYTF
d_gene: -; j_gene: TRBJ1-1; abundance: -; v_gene: TRBV20-1; CDR3nt: TGCAGTGCTCCCGGGGGTCCGAGACACTCCGAAGCTTTCTTT; CDR3aa: CSAPGGPRHSEAFF
d_gene: -; j_gene: TRBJ2-3; abundance: -; v_gene: TRBV7-8; CDR3nt: TGTGCCAGCAGCTCGGTAGCTGGAGTAAACACAGATACGCAGTATTTT; CDR3aa: CASSSVAGVNTDTQYF
d_gene: -; j_gene: TRBJ2-7; abundance: -; v_gene: TRBV20-1; CDR3nt: TGCAGTGCCGAGGCACCGAGCTCCTACGAGCAGTACTTC; CDR3aa: CSAEAPSSYEQYF
d_gene: -; j_gene: TRBJ2-4; abundance: few; v_gene: TRBV10-3; CDR3nt: TGTGCCATCAGTGGGGGACTCAAAAACATTCAGTACTTC; CDR3aa: CAISGGLKNIQYF
d_gene: -; j_gene: TRBJ2-1; abundance: few; v_gene: TRBV7-6; CDR3nt: TGTGCCTCCGGGCAAGTCCCTGAGGGTGAGCAGTTCTTC; CDR3aa: CASGQVPEGEQFF
d_gene: TRBD2; j_gene: TRBJ2-3; abundance: -; v_gene: TRBV11-1; CDR3nt: TGTGCCAGCAACGGACTAGGCTCAGATACGCAGTATTTT; CDR3aa: CASNGLGSDTQYF
d_gene: -; j_gene: TRBJ1-2; abundance: few; v_gene: TRBV29-1; CDR3nt: TGCAGCGGCAGTTCGGGAGGTGGCTACACCTTC; CDR3aa: CSGSSGGGYTF